This T cell receptor (beta chain) was sequenced during a study of siplizumab effects on memory and regulatory T cells. Trimming took 8 bases from V and 2 from J; bases not matched to a gene: 10. The germline V gene has CDR1 SEHNR and CDR2 FQNEAQ (reference sequence). This CDR3 has 15 residues. Assays covered roughly 100,000 TCR templates per sample. Measured with immunoSEQ multiplex PCR; TCRdb has only the in-frame clones, and not every one. The sample lists 100,000 or so clones, about 94% occurring once. The V call is TRBV7-9, the J call TRBJ2-7; 9 bases are shared with TRBD1. The sequencing input was non-Treg CD4+ T cells sorted from blood. The clonotype comes from a human donor in good health. Here the CDR3 DNA reads TGTGCCAGCGCTACCGGGACAGGGTCACCCTACGAGCAGTACTTC. This gives the protein CASATGTGSPYEQYF. Full variable domain (rest looked up from reference TRBV7-9 and TRBJ2-7): DTGVSQNPRHKITKRGQNVTFRCDPISEHNRLYWYRQTLGQGPEFLTYFQNEAQLEKSRLLSDRFSAERPKGSFSTLEIQRTEQGDSAMYLCASATGTGSPYEQYFGPGTRLTVT.